Below are 18 T cell receptor beta chains sequenced from a single sample in a study of blood T cell repertoires in COVID-19. Assay: immunoSEQ multiplex PCR; the TCRdb copy retains only in-frame clones and omits some. Among 300,000 to 500,000 clones listed, 88% were seen once. Sequences were obtained from PBMCs or T cells enriched from blood (not recorded which). Receptor source: a woman between 40 and 55 years old with acute COVID-19.

The chain carries TRBV5-1 and TRBJ2-7, with D possibly matching TRBD1 (5 bases). The CDR3 length is 14 residues. CDR1 and CDR2 from the germline V gene are SGHRS and YFSETQ. V lost 0 bases to trimming and J lost 2 bases, with 9 bases between them. The CDR3 region has the DNA TGCGCCAGCAGCTTGGCCGCAGGGACCTACGAGCAGTACTTC. Amino acid sequence: CASSLAAGTYEQYF.

This clone came up once. The chain links TRBV10-3 to TRBJ2-6; TRBD1 is a possible D gene (6 bases). There are 17 residues in the CDR3. V was cut by 6 bases and J by 4 bases, with 19 bases left in between. Germline V lookup: CDR1 ENHRY, CDR2 SYGVKD. In DNA form, the CDR3 reads TGTGCCATCAGGAACGCCAACAGGGATTCAGGGGCCAACGTCCTGACTTTC. Its translation is CAIRNANRDSGANVLTF.

The rearrangement links TRBV27 to TRBJ2-6; D is unclear. The CDR3 consists of 15 residues. The germline V and J ends were trimmed by 2 bases and 2 bases, with 7 bases remaining between them. Germline V CDR1 and CDR2: MNHEY, SMNVEV (reference sequence). The CDR3 loop is CASSLRVAGANVLTF. The CDR3 nucleotides are TGTGCCAGCAGTTTACGGGTGGCTGGGGCCAACGTCCTGACTTTC.

The rearrangement links TRBV27 to TRBJ2-7, with 7 bases lining up with TRBD2. Trimming took 4 bases from V and 3 from J; bases not matched to a gene: 9. The germline V gene encodes CDR1 MNHEY and CDR2 SMNVEV (reference sequence). The CDR3 totals 15 residues. CDR3 in amino acids: CASSSLAEKDYEQYF. As DNA, the CDR3 is TGTGCCAGCAGTTCCCTAGCGGAGAAGGACTACGAGCAGTACTTC.

Details on this clone: Other DNA sequences in this specimen translate into the identical CDR3. The V gene is TRBV3-1 (or the pseudogene TRBV3-2), the J gene TRBJ2-7; no firm D call. Germline CDR1 is LGHDT and CDR2 is YNNKEL (reference sequence). Trimming removed 1 base at V and 7 bases at J, with 5 bases between. This CDR3 has 11 amino acids. CDR3 bases: TGTGCCAGCAGCCAAGGGCCGGAGCAGTACTTC. Its translation: CASSQGPEQYF.

The chain couples TRBV6-4 to TRBJ1-2; 12 bases match TRBD1. The V segment lost 5 bases and the J segment 2 bases; nucleotides outside the gene matches: 9. The CDR3 is made up of 17 amino acids. Germline V CDR1 and CDR2: MRHNA, SNTAGT. The CDR3 sequence: CASSQSGTGGRNYGYTF. Here the CDR3 DNA reads TGTGCCAGCAGTCAATCCGGGACAGGGGGCAGAAACTATGGCTACACCTTC.

The chain combines TRBV19 with TRBJ1-4, with a weak D call TRBD1 (6 bases). Germline assignment: CDR1 LNHDA and CDR2 SQIVND (reference sequence). The CDR3 sequence is 16 residues long. Trimming stripped 4 bases from V and 3 bases from J, with 15 bases between. CDR3 nucleotide sequence: TGTGCCAGTAGTAATGCTTTCGGACAGCCTAATGAAAAACTGTTTTTT. This translates into CASSNAFGQPNEKLFF.

This clone showed up just once. The gene calls are TRBV12-5 and TRBJ1-1; a weak D match, TRBD1 (5 bases). Germline V gene sequence: CDR1 LGHNT, CDR2 FRNRAP. V shed 6 bases and J shed 4 bases, with 12 bases lying between them. The CDR3 extends over 13 amino acids. CDR3 bases: TGTGCTAGTGGCCTTACAGGCTTCACTGAAGCTTTCTTT. Protein: CASGLTGFTEAFF.

The chain has TRBV28 and TRBJ2-1, with 8 bases aligning to TRBD2. The CDR3 contains 14 residues. The V gene end was trimmed by 3 bases and the J gene end by 4 bases; junction bases not matched to a gene: 2. Germline V gene sequence: CDR1 MDHEN, CDR2 SYDVKM. In nucleotides, the CDR3 is TGTGCCAGCAGTTTCCGGGGGGGGTACAATGAGCAGTTCTTC. Its translation is CASSFRGGYNEQFF.

The chain combines TRBV19 with TRBJ2-1, with 13 positions matching TRBD2. Germline V gene lookup returns CDR1 LNHDA and CDR2 SQIVND (reference sequence). The J segment lost 8 bases and the V segment lost 9 bases, leaving 10 bases of the junction unmatched. CDR3 length: 15 amino acids. DNA for the CDR3: TGTGCCAGCAGCAAACTAGCGGGGGGGCCCCATGAGCAGTTCTTC. Translating gives CASSKLAGGPHEQFF.

CDR3 sequence: CASSSQGTGTQYF. As DNA, the CDR3 is TGCGCCAGCAGCTCGCAGGGGACGGGGACCCAGTACTTC. The gene calls are TRBV5-1 and TRBJ2-5, with D maybe TRBD1 (6 bases). CDR3 length equals 13 residues. V was clipped by 3 bases and J by 7 bases, with 13 bases between them. Germline V gene sequence: CDR1 SGHRS, CDR2 YFSETQ.

V and J are TRBV5-5 and TRBJ2-7; 7 nucleotides match TRBD1. Germline V lookup: CDR1 SGHKS, CDR2 YYEKEE (reference sequence). V lost 4 bases and J lost 2; bases outside the gene matches: 9. The CDR3 covers 15 residues. This CDR3 is CASSPGTAIPYEQYF. The CDR3 coding sequence is TGTGCCAGCAGCCCCGGGACAGCGATACCCTACGAGCAGTACTTC.

The CDR3 DNA reads as TGTGCCAGCGGGGGACAGGGGATTCAGCCCCAGCATTTT. Translated: CASGGQGIQPQHF. V and J are TRBV2 and TRBJ1-5, with TRBD1 matching 10 bases. Germline CDR1 and CDR2: SNHLY and FYNNEI. Trimming took 8 bases from V and 6 from J; bases not matched to a gene: 4. This CDR3 has 13 residues.

This clone was observed once. The J gene is TRBJ2-2, the V gene TRBV24-1, with a weak D call TRBD2 (5 bases). CDR1 KGHDR and CDR2 SFDVKD come from the germline V gene. The CDR3 sequence is 16 residues long. Deletions cut 3 bases from V and 4 bases from J, with 14 bases between. As DNA, the CDR3 is TGTGCCACCAGTGATGCCCTTGGCGGAGGCACCGGGGAGCTGTTTTTT. It is translated as CATSDALGGGTGELFF.

This chain joins TRBV2 and TRBJ1-5; a possible D gene is TRBD1 (6 bases). With 2 bases removed from V and 5 bases from J, the gap between germline ends came to 7 bases. In germline, CDR1 is SNHLY, CDR2 FYNNEI. The CDR3 contains 13 residues. This CDR3 is CASSETGHQPQHF. The CDR3 nucleotides read TGTGCCAGCAGTGAAACAGGGCATCAGCCCCAGCATTTT.

The chain employs TRBV29-1 and TRBJ2-1, with 7 nucleotides matching TRBD2. J lost 1 base, V lost 6 bases, and 3 bases had no gene match. The length of the CDR3 is 13 residues. Looked up from germline, CDR1 is SQVTM and CDR2 is ANQGSEA. As DNA, the CDR3 is TGCAGCGTGGGAGCGGGATCCTACAATGAGCAGTTCTTC. Amino acid sequence: CSVGAGSYNEQFF.

The chain joins TRBV4-2 to TRBJ2-1; TRBD2 matches at 12 bases. Germline CDR1 reads LGHNA; CDR2 reads YNFKEQ. This CDR3 has 18 residues. The J segment lost 2 bases and the V segment lost 1 base, leaving 6 bases of the junction unmatched. CDR3 bases: TGTGCCAGCAGCCAAGGACTAGCGGGGGCCTCTCCCTACAATGAGCAGTTCTTC. Residues: CASSQGLAGASPYNEQFF.

The J gene is TRBJ1-1, the V gene TRBV19; 7 bases map to TRBD1. Germline-derived CDR1 and CDR2 are LNHDA and SQIVND (reference sequence). The CDR3 has 16 residues. V was clipped by 3 bases and J by 1 base; unmatched bases: 8. The CDR3 is CASSILPNRGNTEAFF. CDR3 bases: TGTGCCAGTAGTATTTTACCCAACAGGGGGAACACTGAAGCTTTCTTT. Full variable domain (outside the CDR3, taken from reference TRBV19 and TRBJ1-1): DGGITQSPKYLFRKEGQNVTLSCEQNLNHDAMYWYRQDPGQGLRLIYYSQIVNDFQKGDIAEGYSVSREKKESFPLTVTSAQKNPTAFYLCASSILPNRGNTEAFFGQGTRLTVV.